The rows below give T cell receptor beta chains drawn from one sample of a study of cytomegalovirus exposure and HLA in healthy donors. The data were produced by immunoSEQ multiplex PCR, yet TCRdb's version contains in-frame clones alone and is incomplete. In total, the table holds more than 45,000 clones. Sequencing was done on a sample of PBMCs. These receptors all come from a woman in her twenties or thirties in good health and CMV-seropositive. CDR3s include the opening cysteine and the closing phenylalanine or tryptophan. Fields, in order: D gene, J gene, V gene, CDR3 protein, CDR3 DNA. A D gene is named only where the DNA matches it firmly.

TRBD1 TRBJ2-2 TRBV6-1 CASRGGQGLVGELFF TGTGCCAGCAGGGGGGGACAGGGGCTGGTCGGGGAGCTGTTTTTT
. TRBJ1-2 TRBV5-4 CASRPLTTNYGYTF TGTGCCAGCAGACCTCTCACTACTAACTATGGCTACACCTTC
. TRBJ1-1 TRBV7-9 CASSSTTEAFF TGTGCCAGCAGCTCCACAACTGAAGCTTTCTTT
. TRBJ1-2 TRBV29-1 CSVGQSDYGYTF TGCAGCGTCGGACAGAGCGACTATGGCTACACCTTC
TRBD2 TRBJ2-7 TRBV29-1 CSGGGGRGYEQYF TGCAGCGGCGGGGGCGGGAGGGGTTACGAGCAGTACTTC
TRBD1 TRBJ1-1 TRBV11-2 CASSFSGTGEAFF TGTGCCAGCAGCTTCTCAGGGACAGGTGAAGCTTTCTTT
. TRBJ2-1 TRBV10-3 CAISSGVTYNEQFF TGTGCCATCAGTTCAGGGGTAACCTACAATGAGCAGTTCTTC
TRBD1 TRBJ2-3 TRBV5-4 CASSQRQGAPDTQYF TGTGCCAGCAGCCAGAGACAGGGGGCACCAGATACGCAGTATTTT
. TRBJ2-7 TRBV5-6 CASSSRQLAHEQYF TGTGCCAGCAGCTCGAGACAGTTAGCCCACGAGCAGTACTTC
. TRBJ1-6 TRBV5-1 CASSLAGGPLHF TGCGCCAGCAGCTTGGCCGGGGGACCCCTCCACTTT
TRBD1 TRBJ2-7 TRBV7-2 CASSSLGWQGERDEQYF TGTGCCAGCAGCTCCTTGGGGTGGCAGGGGGAAAGAGACGAGCAGTACTTC
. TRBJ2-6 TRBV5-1 CASSLAPVSGANVLTF TGCGCCAGCAGCTTGGCTCCAGTCTCTGGGGCCAACGTCCTGACTTTC
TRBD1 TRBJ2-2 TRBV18 CASSLSWTGEDTGELFF TGTGCCAGCTCCCTATCTTGGACAGGGGAGGACACCGGGGAGCTGTTTTTT
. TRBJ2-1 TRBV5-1 CASSLAVSDNEQFF TGCGCCAGCAGCTTGGCGGTTTCCGACAATGAGCAGTTCTTC
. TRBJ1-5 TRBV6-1 CASSETQEDNQPQHF TGTGCCAGCAGTGAAACCCAGGAGGACAATCAGCCCCAGCATTTT
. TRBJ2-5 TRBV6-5 CASSYQETQYF TGTGCCAGCAGTTACCAGGAGACCCAGTACTTC
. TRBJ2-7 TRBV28 CASSLVGESRTSYEQYF TGTGCCAGCAGTTTAGTAGGGGAAAGCAGGACATCCTACGAGCAGTACTTC
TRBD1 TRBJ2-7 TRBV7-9 CASSPPGTGVFGEQYF TGTGCCAGCAGCCCCCCCGGGACAGGGGTGTTCGGCGAGCAGTACTTC
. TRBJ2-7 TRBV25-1 CASSDSTPGIAYEQYF TGTGCCAGCAGTGATTCAACACCGGGGATCGCCTACGAGCAGTACTTC
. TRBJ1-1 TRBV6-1 CASSESSNTEAFF TGTGCCAGTTCCGAGAGTTCTAACACTGAAGCTTTCTTT
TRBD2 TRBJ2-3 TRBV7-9 CASSAGGLAGDDTQYF TGTGCCAGCAGCGCCGGGGGACTAGCGGGAGACGATACGCAGTATTTT
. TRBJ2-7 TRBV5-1 CASNPQGSYEQYF TGCGCCAGCAACCCACAGGGATCCTACGAGCAGTACTTC
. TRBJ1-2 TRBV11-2 CASSLGSNGYGYTF TGTGCCAGCAGCTTAGGCAGTAATGGCTATGGCTACACCTTC
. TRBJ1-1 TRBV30 CAWSPGTFREAFF TGTGCCTGGTCTCCCGGGACTTTCCGTGAAGCTTTCTTT
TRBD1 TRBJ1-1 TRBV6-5 CASSLRQGTLNTEAFF TGTGCCAGCAGTTTACGACAGGGCACTCTGAACACTGAAGCTTTCTTT
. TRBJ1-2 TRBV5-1 CASSKEQSNYGYTF TGCGCCAGCAGCAAAGAACAGTCTAACTATGGCTACACCTTC
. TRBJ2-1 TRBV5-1 CASSFEQSSDNEQFF TGCGCCAGCAGCTTTGAACAGAGCTCCGACAATGAGCAGTTCTTC
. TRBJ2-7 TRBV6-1 CASILGQGAYEQYF TGTGCCAGCATTCTGGGACAAGGCGCCTACGAGCAGTACTTC
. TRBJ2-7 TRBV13 CASSPGSWEQYF TGTGCCAGCAGCCCCGGGTCCTGGGAGCAGTACTTC
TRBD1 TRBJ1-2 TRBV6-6 CASSYSGTVGYTF TGTGCCAGCAGTTACTCCGGGACAGTCGGCTACACCTTC
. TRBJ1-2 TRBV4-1 CASSLGLAGGYGYTF TGCGCCAGCAGCCTCGGACTGGCAGGCGGGTACGGCTACACCTTC
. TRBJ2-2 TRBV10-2 CASSGTRSGELFF TGCGCCAGCAGTGGAACTAGATCCGGGGAGCTGTTTTTT
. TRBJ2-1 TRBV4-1 CASSQGQGTEQFF TGCGCCAGCAGCCAAGGGCAGGGGACTGAGCAGTTCTTC
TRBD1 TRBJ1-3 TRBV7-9 CASSLSAGQGTGNTIYF TGTGCCAGCAGCTTATCGGCCGGACAGGGGACGGGAAACACCATATATTTT
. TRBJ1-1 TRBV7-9 CASSLGGQVTEAFF TGTGCCAGCAGCTTAGGGGGGCAAGTCACTGAAGCTTTCTTT
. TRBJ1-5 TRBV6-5 CASSGTSKGPQHF TGTGCCAGCAGCGGGACATCGAAAGGGCCCCAGCATTTT
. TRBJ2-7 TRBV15 CATSREMRDEQYF TGTGCCACCAGCAGAGAGATGAGGGACGAGCAGTACTTC
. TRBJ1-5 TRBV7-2 CASSSGGFNQPQHF TGTGCCAGCAGCTCAGGAGGTTTCAATCAGCCCCAGCATTTT
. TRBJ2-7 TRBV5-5 CASSSSTSYEQYF TGTGCCAGCAGCTCCTCGACTTCCTACGAGCAGTACTTC
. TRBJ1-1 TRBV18 CASSPAGNTEAFF TGTGCCAGCTCACCCGCGGGAAACACTGAAGCTTTCTTT
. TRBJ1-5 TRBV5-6 CASSLAGNNQPQHF TGTGCCAGCAGCTTAGCCGGGAACAATCAGCCCCAGCATTTT
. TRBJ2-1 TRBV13 CASSAGGTRSRSYAEQFF TGTGCCAGCAGCGCAGGGGGGACTAGATCGAGGTCCTACGCTGAGCAGTTCTTC
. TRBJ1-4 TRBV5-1 CASSLAGTKDEKLFF TGCGCCAGCAGCTTGGCCGGGACAAAGGATGAAAAACTGTTTTTT
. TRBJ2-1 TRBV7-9 CASSLVASSFFF TGTGCCAGCAGCTTAGTCGCTAGCTCTTTCTTCTTC
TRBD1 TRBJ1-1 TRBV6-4 CASSDGTEGTEAFF TGTGCCAGCAGTGACGGGACAGAGGGTACTGAAGCTTTCTTT
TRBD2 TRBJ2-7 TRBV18 CASSQTSGRAHEQYF TGTGCCAGCTCACAGACTAGCGGGAGGGCCCACGAGCAGTACTTC